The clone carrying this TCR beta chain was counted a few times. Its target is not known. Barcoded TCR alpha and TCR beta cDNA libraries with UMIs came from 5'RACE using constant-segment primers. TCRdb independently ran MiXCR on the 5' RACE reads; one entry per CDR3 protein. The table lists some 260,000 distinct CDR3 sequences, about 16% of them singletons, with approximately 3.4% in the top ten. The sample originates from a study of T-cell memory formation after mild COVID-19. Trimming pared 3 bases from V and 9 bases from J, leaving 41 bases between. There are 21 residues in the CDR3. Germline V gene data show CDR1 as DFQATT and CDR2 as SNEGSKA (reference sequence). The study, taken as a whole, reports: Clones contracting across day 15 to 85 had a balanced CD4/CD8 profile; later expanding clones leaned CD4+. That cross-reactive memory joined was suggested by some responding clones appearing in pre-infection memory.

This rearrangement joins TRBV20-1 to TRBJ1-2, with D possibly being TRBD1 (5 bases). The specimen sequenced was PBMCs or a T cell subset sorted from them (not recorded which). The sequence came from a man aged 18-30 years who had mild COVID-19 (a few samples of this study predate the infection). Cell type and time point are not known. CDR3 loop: CSASWTEGSHPPIRTLVRYTF. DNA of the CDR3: TGCAGTGCTAGTTGGACTGAGGGGAGTCACCCGCCCATTCGTACGTTGGTGCGCTACACCTTC.